This T cell receptor (beta chain) was sequenced for a study of blood T cell repertoires in COVID-19. Study summary: Specimens from acute and convalescent COVID-19 originated in the United States, Italy and Spain. From T cells, B-cell-depleted T cells, or PBMCs came the material, which was cDNA or gDNA.

The authors' processing: Estimates of nucleated cell counts were drawn from the amplification of reference gene primers. The protocol was immunoSEQ multiplex PCR, while the TCRdb copy is restricted to in-frame clones and leaves out a portion. The DNA gave D and trimming, while V, J and clone size come from that table. This sample has around 250,000 clones, with approximately 84% found just once. Germline V gives CDR1 LGHNA, CDR2 YNFKEQ. Between the trimmed V and J ends, which lost 4 bases and 1 base, there was a span of 10 bases. This CDR3 has 15 amino acids. This sequence joins TRBV4-2 and TRBJ2-2, with D maybe TRBD2 (6 bases). This receptor was taken from a woman aged 80 or over with acute or convalescent COVID-19. Input material: peripheral blood. In DNA form, the CDR3 reads TGTGCCAGCAGCCTGGGACTCCAGAACACCGGGGAGCTGTTTTTT. Translating gives CASSLGLQNTGELFF.